The 12 T cell receptor beta chains presented below share a single source sample, sequenced in a study of OX40 agonist ivuxolimab in advanced cancers. Libraries were prepared by immunoSEQ multiplex PCR; TCRdb keeps only in-frame clonotypes and omits some of them. The top ten clones hold about 0.75% of a sample with some 83,000 clones, around nine tenths of them seen once. The sequencing here drew on CD4+ or CD8+ T cells sorted from blood, taken in a trial of the OX40 agonist ivuxolimab. Receptors were obtained from an adult with an advanced solid tumor such as melanoma, head and neck, liver or kidney cancer.

This sequence joins TRBV28 and TRBJ2-7, with 10 bases that match TRBD2. J was trimmed by 6 bases and V by 5 bases; bases with no gene match: 10. Germline CDR1 MDHEN, CDR2 SYDVKM. The CDR3 length is 15 residues. The CDR3 here is CASSPFGLAGAEQYF. The CDR3 DNA sequence: TGTGCCAGCAGTCCCTTTGGGCTAGCGGGAGCCGAGCAGTACTTC.

This rearrangement joins TRBV11-2 to TRBJ2-6, with no clear D. This CDR3 is built from 15 residues. Trimming took 4 bases from V and 3 from J, leaving 10 bases between them. Germline V gene data show CDR1 as SGHAT and CDR2 as FQNNGV. This CDR3 is CASSSESLGANVLTF. CDR3 nucleotides: TGTGCCAGCAGCTCCGAATCTCTTGGGGCCAACGTCCTGACTTTC.

This clone has more than one count but fewer than ten. The V gene is TRBV30, the J gene TRBJ1-1, with D tentatively TRBD1 (5 bases). CDR1 GTSNPN and CDR2 SVGIG come from the germline V gene (reference sequence). V was pared by 5 bases and J by 4 bases, with 14 bases between. CDR3 length: 13 amino acids. CDR3 in amino acids: CAWELGTTTEAFF. Written as DNA, the CDR3 is TGTGCCTGGGAATTAGGGACTACCACTGAAGCTTTCTTT.

For this clone: One junction end disagrees with the germline gene, perhaps due to a read error. V and J are TRBV29-1 and TRBJ2-1; D uncertain. The CDR3 loop spans 12 amino acids. Looked up from germline, CDR1 is SQVTM and CDR2 is ANQGSEA. DNA of the CDR3: TGCAGCGGTGAAGAGACCCCGAATGAGCAGTTCTTC. This codes for CSGEETPNEQFF.

This chain links TRBV27 with TRBJ2-2; D possibly corresponds to TRBD1 (6 bases). CDR3 size: 15 residues. Germline V gene sequence: CDR1 MNHEY, CDR2 SMNVEV (reference sequence). V lost 7 bases and J 5 bases, leaving 17 bases between the germline ends. CDR3 residues: CASKGQTGRTGELFF. The CDR3 region has the DNA TGTGCCAGCAAGGGTCAGACAGGAAGGACCGGGGAGCTGTTTTTT.

This chain connects TRBV7-3 to TRBJ2-7, with a weak D call TRBD1 (5 bases). V lost 3 bases, J lost 3 bases, and 9 bases lay in between. The CDR3 sequence is 13 residues long. In germline, CDR1 is SGHTA, CDR2 FQGTGA. The CDR3 nucleotides read TGTGCCAGCAGCTTCGGCAGGGACTACGAGCAGTACTTC. Its translation is CASSFGRDYEQYF.

The chain is built from TRBV10-2 and TRBJ2-2, with 10 bases aligning to TRBD2. CDR3 size: 15 residues. The junction had 9 bases not matched to a gene; V was cut back by 7 bases and J by 7 bases. The germline gives CDR1 WSHSY, CDR2 SAAADI. The CDR3 coding sequence is TGCGCCAGCACCCCGGGACTAGCGTATATCGGGGAGCTGTTTTTT. Protein sequence: CASTPGLAYIGELFF.

The gene calls are TRBV2 and TRBJ2-5; D may be TRBD1 (5 bases). CDR3 length equals 15 residues. Germline CDR1 SNHLY, CDR2 FYNNEI. The germline V and J ends were trimmed by 6 bases and 5 bases, with 19 bases remaining between them. The CDR3 here is CASRKTDNLAETQYF. CDR3 bases: TGTGCCAGCAGGAAGACAGACAACCTCGCTGAGACCCAGTACTTC.

This clone showed up just a few times. V is TRBV4-2 and J is TRBJ1-6; 8 bases align to TRBD1. Germline loops: CDR1 LGHNA, CDR2 YNFKEQ. This CDR3 has 15 amino acids. Trimming cost V 2 bases and J 6 bases; bases outside gene matches: 3. The CDR3 DNA follows: TGTGCCAGCAGCCAACCGGACAGGGTTAATTCACCCCTCCACTTT. It specifies CASSQPDRVNSPLHF.

This sequence joins TRBV30 and TRBJ2-2; D ambiguous. The germline V and J ends were trimmed by 5 bases and 2 bases, with 6 bases remaining between them. CDR1 and CDR2 from the germline V gene are GTSNPN and SVGIG (reference sequence). The CDR3 runs to 12 residues. For the CDR3, the DNA is TGTGCCTGGGGCAGTAACACCGGGGAGCTGTTTTTT. This sequence encodes CAWGSNTGELFF.

The rearrangement links TRBV5-1 to TRBJ1-5; no clear D gene. CDR3 length equals 13 residues. V lost 0 bases and J 5 bases, leaving 6 bases between the germline ends. Germline CDR1 and CDR2: SGHRS and YFSETQ. The CDR3 protein is CASSLEGYQPQHF. The CDR3 DNA is TGCGCCAGCAGCTTGGAGGGATATCAGCCCCAGCATTTT.

The chain couples TRBV4-2 to TRBJ2-7; tentatively, D is TRBD1 or TRBD2 (6 bases each). V was clipped by 0 bases and J by 0 bases, with 12 bases between them. The length of the CDR3 is 16 residues. CDR1 and CDR2 (germline): LGHNA, YNFKEQ. The DNA for the CDR3 is TGTGCCAGCAGCCAAGAGGGGGGACACCCCTCCTACGAGCAGTACTTC. This codes for CASSQEGGHPSYEQYF.